This T cell receptor (beta chain) was obtained from a study of T cells after yellow fever vaccination. Germline lookup yields CDR1 LGHNA and CDR2 YSLEER. V shed 0 bases and J 1 base; nucleotides not matched to a gene: 6. The length of the CDR3 is 16 residues. A single record per CDR3 protein comes from TCRdb applying MiXCR to the 5' RACE reads. The sample yields about 160,000 distinct CDR3 sequences, roughly a tenth seen once. Worth noting for this clonotype: Its target is not known.

Notes on the study in general: The booster response re-showed most primary clones: 96% CD4, approximately 90% CD8. Sorted repertoires could include abundant contaminating clonotypes from bulk cells.

The TCR sequence derives from a man aged 18 to 29 who received the YFV17D yellow fever vaccine. The chain joins TRBV4-3 to TRBJ2-7; 7 nucleotides match TRBD2. Sequencing was performed on CD8+ T cells sorted from PBMCs, taken 45 days after the yellow fever booster vaccination. CDR3 nucleotides: TGCGCCAGCAGCCAAGATAGGACCGGGGGGTCCTACGAGCAGTACTTC. The encoded protein is CASSQDRTGGSYEQYF.